This entry describes one T cell receptor (beta chain). Its antigen is undetermined. The CDR3 is made up of 15 amino acids. Germline V gene lookup returns CDR1 MDHEN and CDR2 SYDVKM. Trimming stripped 6 bases from V and 3 bases from J, with 17 bases between. The data are from a study of cytomegalovirus exposure and HLA in healthy donors. On the study more broadly: An analysis done earlier identified almost 120 million unique TCR beta sequences from about 180 million T cells. The early release's HLA-typed donors yielded tens of millions of unique TCRs.

It was with 60 Vbeta and 13 Jbeta primers that the PCR ran. Generated by immunoSEQ multiplex PCR, the TCRdb table keeps only in-frame clones and is missing some. The sample holds some 130,000 clones; around two thirds are singletons and the top ten take 2% to 2.5%. Study conclusions and caveats: Three chains tied to CMV proved CMV antigen-specific in vitro. A few V segments could not be told apart, such as TRBV6-2 and TRBV6-3, and were left out.

Sequenced sample: PBMCs. This sequence was found in a woman aged 60-70 years in good health and CMV-seropositive. The chain joins TRBV28 to TRBJ1-2; maybe TRBD1 (5 bases). CDR3 bases: TGTGCCAGCAGCCTTGGTGGAGGGGCCCACTATGGCTACACCTTC. It yields the protein CASSLGGGAHYGYTF.